This TCR beta chain appears in the sequencing data of a study of beta chain features in type 1 diabetes (dated by TCRdb to between 2018 and 2020). About the full investigation: Patients and healthy donors did not differ in mean age, gender distribution, total cell number or subset yield. Regulatory and stem cell-like memory subsets were obtained from only 8 patients and roughly 8 healthy donors, while naive and central memory subsets were obtained from all 30 or so donors. The study compared the TCRB repertoires of sorted circulating CD4+ T cell subsets in recently diagnosed type 1 diabetes patients with those in matched healthy donors. Across all samples, about 110 million sorted cells were examined, and cell number per subset correlated strongly with RNA yield. Overall results and qualifications from the work: Only small numbers of individuals were included in the HLA sub-analyses, which left unresolved whether HLA type had any influence on TCRB rearrangement. Shorter templates might be favored by PCR, yet because patient and control samples were amplified and corrected together, any such skew would affect both groups equally. At VDJ recombination sites, type 1 diabetes patients had fewer insertions and more deleted nucleotides, which implies abnormalities in thymic rearrangement. Because cDNA was sequenced instead of genomic DNA, activated cells with high expression could be over-represented, although the groups did not differ in activation or CD3 levels. A moderate but significant shortening of TCRB CDR3 length was observed in type 1 diabetes patients in all four CD4+ subsets. The naive, central memory and regulatory TCRB repertoires appeared to resemble one another more closely among patients than among healthy donors.

The germline V gene encodes CDR1 SGHDN and CDR2 FVKESK. V sheds 0 bases and J sheds 2 bases, leaving 14 bases between their ends. The CDR3 runs 16 amino acids, cysteine and phenylalanine included. The kept DNA is CDR3 alone, 48 bases in frame from the first base. A single peripheral blood draw of about 120 mL on average was collected from each donor into heparinised tubes. A BD FACSAria II and a panel including CD45RO, CCR7, CD25, CD127, CD95 and CD27 were used to sort naive, central memory, regulatory and stem cell-like memory CD4+ T cells. A purity above 98% was achieved for all sorted populations. PBMCs were isolated immediately by Lymphoprep density gradient centrifugation and stained directly without culture. To minimize batch effects, samples were stained and sorted in pairs, one healthy donor with one patient per experiment. The entire isolated RNA was reverse transcribed using the High Capacity cDNA Reverse Transcription Kit, and thus expressed TCRB transcripts were sequenced. Deep immunoSEQ sequencing was applied to naive, central memory and regulatory T cell samples, giving an average of roughly 3.5 million total reads per sample. Sorted cells were lysed in RLT buffer and RNA was extracted with DNase-treated RNeasy Micro or Mini kits, depending on cell number. To prevent cross-contamination, each cell subset was processed individually, whereas patient and healthy donor samples were processed jointly. The immunoSEQ multiplex PCR was used to amplify TCRB sequences from cDNA, generating 87-bp fragments that spanned the CDR3 region. Amplicons were sequenced on the Illumina HiSeq platform. The source study handled its data this way. PCR bias was corrected computationally using synthetic template baselines, and reads within Hamming distance 2 were collapsed, with unmergeable singletons discarded. Reads were aligned against IMGT to assign V, D and J genes, CDR3 length and insertions or deletions at six rearrangement sites. Within each subset, clonotype counts were normalized to sorted cell number, and only after that were true diversity and Gini coefficients computed with the tcR R package. Repertoire sharing was quantified using the overlap coefficient calculated on TCRB nucleotide sequences. As a proxy for the pre-selection repertoire, out-of-frame TCRB sequences from naive cells were analyzed. This immuneACCESS table, as held by TCRdb, lists in-frame sequences with V and J called but not all clones. Of the missing ones, under half trace to an unresolved V gene in checked studies; the others have no known cause. V, J and clone size are those of that table, while D and trimming were read from the DNA. In all, the sample holds 350,000 to 450,000 clones, and around 15% of those were seen once. Of the sample, under 0.02% is held by the ten largest clones.

This clone has only a few counts. The clone's antigen remains unknown. There are no base qualities to consult, and no much larger clone falls within one base. The sample comprised naive CD4+ T cells from blood. The cell subset or site label, as the study defines it: true naive CD4+ T cells. The receptor was derived from a woman in her late teens or twenties in good health. The chain employs TRBV14 and TRBJ2-7, with a weak D call of TRBD1 (6 bases match). The CDR3 reads as follows: CASSQEAWGLTYEQYF. The DNA sequence is given as TGTGCCAGCAGCCAAGAAGCGTGGGGGCTTACCTACGAGCAGTACTTC.